A single T cell receptor beta chain is shown here with its context. Its specificity is not known. Between the trimmed V and J ends, which lost 3 bases and 1 base, there was a span of 7 bases. The V gene's germline CDR1 is LNHDA and CDR2 SQIVND (reference sequence). The CDR3 covers 15 residues. The data stem from a study of T-cell memory formation after mild COVID-19. Study summary: Clusters of TCRs were largely donor specific. Study-wide findings and caveats: Mostly located in CM and EM were contracting CD4+ clones, with contracting CD8+ clones located in EMRA.

TCRdb reprocessed the 5' RACE reads with MiXCR, giving one entry per CDR3 protein. The data contain 250,000 to 300,000 distinct CDR3 sequences, roughly 8% of them singletons. The gene calls are TRBV19 and TRBJ2-6, with D unresolved. Material: PBMCs or a T cell subset sorted from them (not recorded which). This receptor was taken from a man younger than 30 who had mild COVID-19 (a few samples of this study predate the infection). Cell type and time point are not known. Written as DNA, the CDR3 is TGTGCCAGTAGTATTTCACCGTCTGGGGCCAACGTCCTGACTTTC. It translates to CASSISPSGANVLTF.